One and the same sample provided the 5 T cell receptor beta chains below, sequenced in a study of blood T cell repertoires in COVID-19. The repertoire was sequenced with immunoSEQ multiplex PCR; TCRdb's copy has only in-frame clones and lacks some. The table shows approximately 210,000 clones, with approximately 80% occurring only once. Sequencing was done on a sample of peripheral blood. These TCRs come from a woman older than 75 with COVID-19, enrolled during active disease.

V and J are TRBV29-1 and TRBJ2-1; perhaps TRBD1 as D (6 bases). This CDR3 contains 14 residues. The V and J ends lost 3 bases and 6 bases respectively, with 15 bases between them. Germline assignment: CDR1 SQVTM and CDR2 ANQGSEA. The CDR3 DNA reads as TGCAGCGTTGACATCAGGGGTGCTGGCAATGAGCAGTTCTTC. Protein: CSVDIRGAGNEQFF.

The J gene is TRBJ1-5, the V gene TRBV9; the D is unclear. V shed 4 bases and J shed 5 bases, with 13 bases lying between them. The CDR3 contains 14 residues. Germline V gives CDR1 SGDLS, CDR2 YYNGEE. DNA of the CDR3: TGTGCCAGCAGCAAAGCAGGATCGGATCAGCCCCAGCATTTT. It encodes CASSKAGSDQPQHF.

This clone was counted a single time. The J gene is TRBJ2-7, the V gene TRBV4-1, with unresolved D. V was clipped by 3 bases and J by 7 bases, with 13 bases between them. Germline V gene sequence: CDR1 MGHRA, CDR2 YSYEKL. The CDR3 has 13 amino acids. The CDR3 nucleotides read TGCGCCAGCAGCCAGCTTGGGCTGTTAGAGCAGTACTTC. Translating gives CASSQLGLLEQYF.

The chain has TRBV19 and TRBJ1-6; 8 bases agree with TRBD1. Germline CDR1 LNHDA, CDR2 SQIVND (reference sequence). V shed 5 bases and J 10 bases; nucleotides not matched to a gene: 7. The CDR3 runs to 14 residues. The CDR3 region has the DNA TGTGCCAGTAGTCTTACAGGGGGACGATCACCCCTCCACTTT. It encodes CASSLTGGRSPLHF.

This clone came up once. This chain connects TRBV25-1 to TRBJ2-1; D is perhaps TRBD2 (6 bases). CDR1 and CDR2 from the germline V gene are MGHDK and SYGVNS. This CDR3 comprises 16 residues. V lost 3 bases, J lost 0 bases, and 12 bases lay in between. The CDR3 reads CASSDLVSGSYNEQFF. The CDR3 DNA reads TGTGCCAGCAGTGACCTCGTTAGCGGCTCCTACAATGAGCAGTTCTTC.